Listed below are T cell receptor beta chains from one sample, sequenced in a study of blood T cell repertoires in COVID-19. Assay: immunoSEQ multiplex PCR; the TCRdb copy retains only in-frame clones and omits some. The sample carries approximately 100,000 clones, about 89% recorded once. The material sequenced was peripheral blood. These receptor sequences come from a woman aged 55-70 years with acute or convalescent COVID-19. CDR3s include the opening cysteine and the closing phenylalanine or tryptophan. Fields, in order: V gene, D gene, J gene, CDR3 protein, CDR3 DNA. D genes are given only for firm matches.

>TRBV7-2|-|TRBJ1-6
CASSLSPTGYNSPLHF
TGTGCCAGCAGCTTAAGCCCGACAGGATATAATTCACCCCTCCACTTT
>TRBV29-1|-|TRBJ1-1
CSVNRGGQYRMNTEAFF
TGCAGCGTCAACCGCGGGGGACAATACCGAATGAACACTGAAGCTTTCTTT
>TRBV10-3|-|TRBJ2-1
CASLEDPYNEQFF
TGTGCCTCATTAGAGGATCCCTACAATGAGCAGTTCTTC
>TRBV19|TRBD1|TRBJ1-6
CASSIGQGSNSPLHF
TGTGCCAGTAGTATCGGACAGGGGAGTAATTCACCCCTCCACTTT
>TRBV28|-|TRBJ1-1
CASRRDTEAFF
TGTGCGAGTCGACGGGACACTGAAGCTTTCTTT
>TRBV7-9|-|TRBJ1-5
CASSLAQGLGYQPQHF
TGTGCCAGCAGCTTAGCGCAGGGATTGGGTTATCAGCCCCAGCATTTT
>TRBV15|-|TRBJ2-5
CATSRDGGREETQYF
TGTGCCACCAGCAGAGATGGAGGGAGAGAAGAGACCCAGTACTTC
>TRBV12-5|-|TRBJ2-3
CASGLVRVGGGTTDTQYF
TGTGCTAGTGGTTTGGTACGAGTCGGAGGAGGGACCACAGATACGCAGTATTTT
>TRBV5-1|TRBD1|TRBJ2-1
CASSGTRDRASYNEQFF
TGCGCCAGCAGCGGCACCAGGGACAGGGCATCCTACAATGAGCAGTTCTTC
>TRBV6-6|TRBD1|TRBJ1-2
CASSPGTGGKNYGYTF
TGTGCCAGCAGTCCCGGGACAGGGGGTAAAAACTATGGCTACACCTTC
>TRBV7-3|-|TRBJ1-2
CASSLKAGSSYGYTF
TGTGCCAGCAGCTTAAAGGCGGGATCGAGCTATGGCTACACCTTC
>TRBV6-1|-|TRBJ1-1
CASSEAGESTEAFF
TGTGCCAGCAGTGAAGCTGGGGAGAGCACTGAAGCTTTCTTT
>TRBV5-1|-|TRBJ1-2
CASSLASSYGYTF
TGCGCCAGCAGCTTGGCGTCTAGCTATGGCTACACCTTC
>TRBV4-2|TRBD2|TRBJ2-3
CASSLLTSDTDTQYF
TGTGCCAGCAGCCTCCTGACTAGCGACACAGATACGCAGTATTTT
>TRBV10-1|-|TRBJ1-6
CASSLRGHNRDNSPLHF
TGCGCCAGCAGTTTGAGGGGACACAACAGAGATAATTCACCCCTCCACTTT
>TRBV19|TRBD1|TRBJ2-5
CASSTDRGQETQYF
TGTGCCAGTAGTACGGACAGGGGTCAAGAGACCCAGTACTTC
>TRBV24-1|TRBD2|TRBJ2-5
CATSDPGRLAGWETQYF
TGTGCCACCAGTGACCCCGGGCGACTAGCGGGATGGGAGACCCAGTACTTC
>TRBV9|TRBD1|TRBJ2-5
CASSEGAGRETQYF
TGTGCCAGCAGCGAGGGGGCGGGTAGAGAGACCCAGTACTTC
>TRBV28|-|TRBJ1-5
CASTTSASQPQHF
TGTGCCAGCACGACGTCGGCTAGTCAGCCCCAGCATTTT
>TRBV19|TRBD1|TRBJ1-5
CASSIGQGNQPQHF
TGTGCCAGTAGTATCGGACAGGGGAATCAGCCCCAGCATTTT